This entry concerns a single T cell receptor (beta chain). The antigen is undetermined. The data were taken from a study of a mutant IDH1 vaccine in newly diagnosed glioma. Study background: Patients, over weeks 1, 3, 5, 7, 11, 15, 19 and 23, received a total of eight vaccinations. Study outcomes and limitations: Patients mounted vaccine-induced immune responses in 93.3% of cases.

Sample time point: week 5, during vaccination. Vaccination used 300 ug of mutant IDH1 20-mer peptide per dose, with topical imiquimod. New astrocytomas of WHO grade 3 or 4 that were IDH1-mutant and ATRX-lost were found in the donors. Sequencing was performed with immunoSEQ multiplex PCR; in TCRdb, only in-frame clones are kept and a portion is missing. The table has approximately 80,000 clones, roughly 90% seen once. Sequences were derived from PBMCs, sampled from a glioma patient whose treatment included an IDH1 peptide vaccine. This TCR was sampled from a woman between 45 and 60 years old with glioma.

CDR3 bases: TGTGCCAGCAGTTCAACTTACAATGAGCAGTTCTTC. It yields the protein CASSSTYNEQFF. J is TRBJ2-1 and V is TRBV28; unclear D gene. Trimming pared 4 bases from V and 4 bases from J, leaving 5 bases between. Germline V gives CDR1 MDHEN, CDR2 SYDVKM. The CDR3 is 12 residues long. The full variable domain, completed using reference TRBV28 and TRBJ2-1, is DVKVTQSSRYLVKRTGEKVFLECVQDMDHENMFWYRQDPGLGLRLIYFSYDVKMKEKGDIPEGYSVSREKKERFSLILESASTNQTSMYLCASSSTYNEQFFGPGTRLTVL.